These 15 T cell receptor beta chains share one sample of origin, sequenced in a study of T cell clonality in common variable immunodeficiency. Sequencing used immunoSEQ multiplex PCR; TCRdb keeps in-frame clones, though not all of them. The sample has approximately 12,000 clones, none seen only once. Study observations and caveats: Reportedly, TCR beta sequences from common variable immunodeficiency showed fewer deletions and N-nucleotide insertions.

No antigen is known for these receptors. Sequenced sample: peripheral blood mononuclear cells. The receptors shown here come from a human donor with common variable immunodeficiency.

The table lists this clone with a few counts. The CDR3 end falls 3 residues outside the read, so it is completed with the germline J gene. The chain is built from TRBV11-3 and TRBJ2-2, with TRBD1 identical over 10 bases. With 5 bases clipped from V and 7 bases from J, the junction kept 7 bases outside the gene matches. Germline loops: CDR1 SGHNT, CDR2 YENEEA. This CDR3 has 15 residues. The part of the CDR3 DNA that was read is TGTGCCAGCAGCCATAGGACAGGGGGTATCGGGGAG. Its translation is CASSHRTGGIGE. The entire CDR3 reads CASSHRTGGIGELFF.

A remark on this clone: The sequence runs out 3 residues before the end of the CDR3; the remainder is reconstructed from the germline J gene. The chain couples TRBV19 to TRBJ2-3; possibly TRBD1 for D (6 bases). The CDR3 spans 10 residues. V was clipped by 11 bases and J by 5 bases, with 8 bases between them. CDR1 LNHDA and CDR2 SQIVND come from the germline V gene (reference sequence). The sequenced part of the CDR3 DNA is TGTGCCGTAGGGGGAGATACG. Residues: CAVGGDT. The complete CDR3 protein is CAVGGDTQYF.

This clone was observed a few times. The sequenced fragment ends 3 residues before the CDR3 boundary, so the rest is inferred from the germline J gene. The chain uses TRBV7-6 and TRBJ2-7, with TRBD2 matching 11 bases. Germline V CDR1 and CDR2: SGHVS, FNYEAQ. V dropped 6 bases and J dropped 4; count of bases not matched to a gene: 11. CDR3 length: 16 residues. CDR3 bases read: TGTGCCAGCAGTCGCCGACTAGCGGGGATGGCGTACGAG. Amino acids: CASSRRLAGMAYE. The whole CDR3 reads CASSRRLAGMAYEQYF.

Regarding this clone: Read data end 3 residues before the CDR3 end; the end is taken from the germline J gene. The chain has TRBV30 and TRBJ2-3; 8 bases are shared with TRBD2. V lost 1 base and J lost 0; bases outside the gene matches: 9. CDR3 size: 17 residues. CDR1 and CDR2 (germline): GTSNPN, SVGIG (reference sequence). CDR3 residues: CAWSGRVSGRSTDTQYF. The CDR3 DNA, read in part, is TGTGCCTGGAGTGGGAGGGTCAGCGGGAGAAGCACAGATACG.

This clone was counted only a few times. The read finishes 3 residues shy of the CDR3 end, and the germline J gene is used to complete it. The rearrangement links TRBV19 to TRBJ1-3, with D perhaps matching TRBD1 (5 bases). The V end lost 4 bases, the J end lost 0 bases, and 10 bases lay between the germline ends. Germline assignment: CDR1 LNHDA and CDR2 SQIVND (reference sequence). CDR3 length: 15 residues. The CDR3 here is CASSKDIFSGNTIYF. The sequenced part of the CDR3 DNA is TGTGCCAGTAGTAAGGACATTTTCTCTGGAAACACC.

On this clone: The read ends 3 residues before the CDR3 terminus; that terminus is restored from the germline J gene. This chain links TRBV18 with TRBJ1-6, with D possibly matching TRBD1 (6 bases). This CDR3 spans 16 amino acids. Trimming pared 6 bases from V and 8 bases from J, leaving 20 bases between. Germline V gives CDR1 KGHSH, CDR2 LQKENI. The CDR3 sequence: CASSAYTTGRDSPLHF. CDR3 DNA, as far as it was read: TGTGCCAGCTCCGCTTATACGACAGGAAGGGATTCACCC.

Turning to this clone: The read gets to within 3 residues of the CDR3 end, and the germline J gene fills in the rest. This chain connects TRBV7-2 to TRBJ2-2, with D perhaps TRBD2 (7 bases). CDR3 length equals 15 residues. Germline V gene sequence: CDR1 SGHTA, CDR2 FQGNSA. Trimming stripped 6 bases from V and 5 bases from J, with 16 bases between. The CDR3 here is CASRPRGGRTGELFF. CDR3 DNA, as far as it was read: TGTGCCAGCAGACCAAGGGGGGGCCGTACCGGGGAG.

Of note for this clone: Read coverage stops 3 residues before the CDR3 terminus; the germline J gene supplies the remainder. The chain couples TRBV30 to TRBJ2-7; 7 bases match TRBD1. The V gene's germline CDR1 is GTSNPN and CDR2 SVGIG (reference sequence). After removal of 2 bases from V and 2 bases from J, the junction contained 3 bases not matched to a gene. This CDR3 spans 13 amino acids. The DNA read from the CDR3 is TGTGCCTGGAGTAGGACAGGAACCTACGAG. Its protein is CAWSRTGTYE. The complete CDR3 protein is CAWSRTGTYEQYF.

This clone is judged medium-sized. The CDR3 end falls 3 residues outside the read, so it is completed with the germline J gene. V and J are TRBV7-2 and TRBJ1-3; 7 nucleotides line up with TRBD1. The CDR3 has 13 amino acids. V dropped 5 bases and J dropped 7; count of bases not matched to a gene: 5. Germline values: CDR1 SGHTA, CDR2 FQGNSA. The CDR3 DNA, read in part, is TGTGCCAGCAGCCAGGGGGTACTGAACACC. Its translation: CASSQGVLNT. The complete CDR3 reads CASSQGVLNTIYF.

This clone was picked up a small number of times. The read ends 3 residues shy of where the CDR3 ends; the end is completed using the germline J gene. The J gene is TRBJ1-4, the V gene TRBV30; D unclear. V lost 1 base, J lost 6 bases, and 9 bases lay in between. This CDR3 is 13 amino acids long. CDR1 GTSNPN and CDR2 SVGIG come from the germline V gene (reference sequence). The CDR3 spells CAWSAAGDEKLFF. Incomplete CDR3 DNA: TGTGCCTGGAGTGCCGCCGGGGATGAAAAA.

This clone was seen only a few times. Coverage ceases 3 residues before the CDR3 finishes, and the germline J gene fills in the end. The chain couples TRBV19 to TRBJ1-2; 7 bases line up with TRBD1. The CDR3 length is 13 residues. Germline CDR1 LNHDA, CDR2 SQIVND (reference sequence). Germline trimming cut 9 bases from V and 2 bases from J; bases unmatched to any gene: 6. CDR3 amino acids: CASVRGWNYGYTF. The covered CDR3 bases are TGTGCCAGCGTCAGGGGGTGGAACTATGGC.

Concerning this clone: The CDR3 extends 3 residues past the end of the read, so its final part is completed from the germline J gene. V and J are TRBV5-1 and TRBJ2-2; 7 bases are shared with TRBD1. The CDR3 sequence is 15 residues long. The germline V gene encodes CDR1 SGHRS and CDR2 YFSETQ. V lost 3 bases to trimming and J lost 4 bases; unmatched junction nucleotides: 6. Incomplete CDR3 DNA: TGCGCCAGCAGCTATCGGGACAGTATCACCGGGGAG. This codes for CASSYRDSITGE. The full-length CDR3 reads as CASSYRDSITGELFF.

On this clone: Coverage ceases 3 residues before the CDR3 finishes, and the germline J gene fills in the end. This sequence joins TRBV7-2 and TRBJ2-5; no definite D call. Germline CDR1 SGHTA, CDR2 FQGNSA. The V end lost 5 bases, the J end lost 1 base, and 8 bases lay between the germline ends. The CDR3 loop spans 13 amino acids. CDR3 amino acids: CASSLGLQETQYF. Partial CDR3 DNA: TGTGCCAGCAGCCTTGGGCTCCAAGAGACC.

This clone was observed a handful of times. With the read ending 3 residues before the CDR3 end, the germline J gene is used to fill in that end. The rearrangement links TRBV7-2 to TRBJ1-2; TRBD1 matches 7 bases. V was clipped by 4 bases and J by 6 bases; unmatched bases: 8. This CDR3 region has 14 residues. Germline lookup yields CDR1 SGHTA and CDR2 FQGNSA. CDR3 DNA (partial): TGTGCCAGCAGCTCCGACAGGGTCGTGAATGGC. It codes for CASSSDRVVNG. The entire CDR3 sequence reads CASSSDRVVNGYTF.

For this clone: Read coverage stops 3 residues before the CDR3 terminus; the germline J gene supplies the remainder. The J gene is TRBJ1-5, the V gene TRBV7-9; D may be TRBD1 (6 bases). V lost 4 bases to trimming and J lost 4 bases, with 8 bases between them. CDR3 length: 13 amino acids. CDR1 is SEHNR and CDR2 is FQNEAQ in the germline V gene (reference sequence). The CDR3 bases that were read are TGTGCCAGCAGCTCACAGGGAAATCAGCCC. It specifies CASSSQGNQP. From start to end, the CDR3 is CASSSQGNQPQHF.